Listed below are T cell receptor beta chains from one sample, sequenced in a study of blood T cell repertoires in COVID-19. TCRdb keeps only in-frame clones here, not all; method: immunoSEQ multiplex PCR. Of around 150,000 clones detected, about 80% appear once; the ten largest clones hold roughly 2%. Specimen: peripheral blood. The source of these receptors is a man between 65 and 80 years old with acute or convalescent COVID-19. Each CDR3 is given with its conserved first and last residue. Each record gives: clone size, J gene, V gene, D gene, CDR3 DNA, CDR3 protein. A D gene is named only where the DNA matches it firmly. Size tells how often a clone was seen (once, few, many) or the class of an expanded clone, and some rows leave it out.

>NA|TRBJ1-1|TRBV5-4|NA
TGTGCCAGCAGCTTGAGTCAGATGAACACTGAAGCTTTCTTT
CASSLSQMNTEAFF
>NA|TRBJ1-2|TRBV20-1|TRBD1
TGCAGTGCTCGGACAGGCGGGGGCTACACCTTC
CSARTGGGYTF
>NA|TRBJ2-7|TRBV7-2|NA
TGTGCCAGCAGCTTAGATGGCGGGTACAGCTCCTACGAGCAGTACTTC
CASSLDGGYSSYEQYF
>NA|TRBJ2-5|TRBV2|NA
TGTGCCAGCAGCCTCAGGCAGGGGGAGACCCAGTACTTC
CASSLRQGETQYF
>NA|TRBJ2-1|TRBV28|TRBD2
TGTGCCACTAAGTGGGCGGGAGGCTTTAATGAGCAGTTCTTC
CATKWAGGFNEQFF
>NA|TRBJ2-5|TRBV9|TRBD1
TGTGCCAGCAGCCTAAGACAGGGCCAAGAGACCCAGTACTTC
CASSLRQGQETQYF
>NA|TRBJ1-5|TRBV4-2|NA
TGTGCCAGCAGCCAAGGGACAATGTATAGCAATCAGCCCCAGCATTTT
CASSQGTMYSNQPQHF
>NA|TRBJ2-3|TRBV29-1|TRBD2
TGCAGCGCCGGGGGGGGACGCGGAGATACGCAGTATTTT
CSAGGGRGDTQYF
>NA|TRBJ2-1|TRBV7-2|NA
TGTGCCAGCAGACCTCACAGGGCCCCCAGCTCCTACAATGAGCAGTTCTTC
CASRPHRAPSSYNEQFF
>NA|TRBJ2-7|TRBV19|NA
TGTGCCAGTAGTATCAAAGGGGGACGAGGCCAGCACGAGCAGTACTTC
CASSIKGGRGQHEQYF
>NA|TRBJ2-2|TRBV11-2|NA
TGTGCCAGCAGCTTATTAAGCTGGAACACCGGGGAGCTGTTTTTT
CASSLLSWNTGELFF
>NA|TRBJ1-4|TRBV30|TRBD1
TGTGCCTGGAGCCCGGACAGGGGGCTTCCCTCGGCTAATGAAAAACTGTTTTTT
CAWSPDRGLPSANEKLFF
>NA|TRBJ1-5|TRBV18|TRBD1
TGTGCCAGCTCATCCGGGACAGAGGGGGAACAGCCCCAGCATTTT
CASSSGTEGEQPQHF
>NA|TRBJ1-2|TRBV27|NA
TGTGCCAGCAGTATGACAGGTGGCTATGGCTACACCTTC
CASSMTGGYGYTF
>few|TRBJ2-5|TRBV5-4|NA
TGTGCCAGCAGCCGTACAGGGCCTCAAGAGACCCAGTACTTC
CASSRTGPQETQYF
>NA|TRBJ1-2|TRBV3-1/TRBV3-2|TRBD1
TGTGCCAGCAGCTATGGACAGGATTCTAACTATGGCTACACCTTC
CASSYGQDSNYGYTF
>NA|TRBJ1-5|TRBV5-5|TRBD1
TGTGCCAGCAGCTTGGCCACAGGGGGGAGTCAGCCCCAGCATTTT
CASSLATGGSQPQHF
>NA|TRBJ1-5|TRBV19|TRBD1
TGTGCCAGTAGTATAGGACAGGGGGGACAGCCCCAGCATTTT
CASSIGQGGQPQHF
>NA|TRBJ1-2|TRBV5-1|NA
TGCGCCAGCATGGGGGGGACCTATGGCTACACCTTC
CASMGGTYGYTF
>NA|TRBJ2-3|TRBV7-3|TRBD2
TGTGCCAGCAGCCCCCAACCGGGGGGGCAAGATACGCAGTATTTT
CASSPQPGGQDTQYF
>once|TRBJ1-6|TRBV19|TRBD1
TGTGCCAGTAGTATGGCAGGGGGAAACTCACCCCTCCACTTT
CASSMAGGNSPLHF
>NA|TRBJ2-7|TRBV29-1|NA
TGCAGCGCCCTGGGGGCTTTGAGCTCCTACGAGCAGTACTTC
CSALGALSSYEQYF
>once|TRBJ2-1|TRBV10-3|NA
TGTGCCATCAGTGATCTCGAGTCTCGGTCCTACAATGAGCAGTTCTTC
CAISDLESRSYNEQFF
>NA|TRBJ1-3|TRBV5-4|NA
TGTGCCAGCAGCCCGGGGGGGGTCCTATCTGGAAACACCATATATTTT
CASSPGGVLSGNTIYF